This TCR beta chain was sequenced for a study of early T cells in non-severe SARS-CoV-2 infection. Looking at the study overall: Sequencing used unsorted whole-blood bulk RNA, so chains lack pairing.

This clonotype appeared a few times. Its cognate antigen is unknown. Findings of the study overall: Private and CD4 specificities were missed by VDJdb matching, which favored anti-spike CD8 responses.

The CDR3 has 13 amino acids. V was trimmed by 6 bases and J by 2 bases, leaving 8 bases between them. CDR1 and CDR2 (germline): LGHNT, FRNRAP. In the library, individual cDNA molecules carried attached unique molecular identifiers. From the 5' RACE reads, TCRdb called clonotypes with MiXCR, one entry per CDR3 protein. Of 74,000 or so distinct CDR3 sequences in the sample, around 10% were seen once. The TCR originated in an adult who was a healthcare worker with PCR-confirmed SARS-CoV-2 infection or an uninfected control (not recorded which). The chain links TRBV12-5 to TRBJ2-1, with D unclear. Source material: whole blood. The CDR3 DNA reads as TGTGCTAGTGGAGAGGTAACCTACAATGAGCAGTTCTTC. Encoded protein: CASGEVTYNEQFF.